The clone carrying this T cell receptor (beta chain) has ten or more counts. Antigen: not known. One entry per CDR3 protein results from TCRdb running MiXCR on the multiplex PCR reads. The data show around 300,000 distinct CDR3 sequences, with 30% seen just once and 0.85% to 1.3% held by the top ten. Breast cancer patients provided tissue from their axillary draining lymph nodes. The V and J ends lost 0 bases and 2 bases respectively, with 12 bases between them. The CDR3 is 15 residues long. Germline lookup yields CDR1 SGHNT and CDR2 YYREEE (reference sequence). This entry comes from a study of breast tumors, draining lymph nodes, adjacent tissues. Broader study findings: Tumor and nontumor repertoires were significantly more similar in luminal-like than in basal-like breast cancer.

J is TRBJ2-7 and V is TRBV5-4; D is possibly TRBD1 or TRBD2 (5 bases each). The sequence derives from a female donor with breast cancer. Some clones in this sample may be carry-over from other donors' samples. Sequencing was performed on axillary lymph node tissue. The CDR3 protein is CASSLGQGVTYEQYF. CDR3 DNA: TGTGCCAGCAGCTTGGGGCAGGGAGTTACCTACGAGCAGTACTTC.